This TCR beta chain came from a study of CD8+CD57+ T cells in acquired aplastic anemia listed by TCRdb under 2018. Regarding the research as a whole: DNA extracted from sorted CD4+ and CD8+ cells had a mean of about 3.3 ug, with a range of 0.2 to 27.4 ug. A CD8+CD57+ expansion meant a frequency higher than the mean frequency seen in healthy subjects.

The patients picked for sequencing were ones in whom flow cytometry had shown an expansion of CD8+CD57+ cells. Severe acquired aplastic anemia was diagnosed in all patients according to International Study of Aplastic Anemia and Agranulocytosis and Camitta criteria. Patients had received no therapy at the time of blood sampling. In this study, sorted CD4+ and CD8+ T cells from the blood of healthy subjects and of severe aplastic anemia patients had their TCR repertoires deep-sequenced. Patients were enrolled in the USA under clinicaltrials.gov protocols 00001620, 01623167, 00001397, 00071045, 00081523 and 00961064. Ficoll-Paque density gradient centrifugation was used to isolate peripheral blood mononuclear cells. CD4+ and CD8+ T cells were sorted by FACS or magnetic beads before DNA extraction. As to this clonotype: Its antigen specificity is not known. Within one base of it there is no much larger clone, and no base qualities were kept.

TCR beta VDJ combination and CDR3 sequence profiling used genomic DNA as the template. An Illumina HiSeq 2000 was used for TCR repertoire sequencing. The original methods were these. TRBV/TRBJ rearrangement plots, CDR3 size and DJ length profiles, and Simpson's diversity index were used to evaluate the repertoires. The immunodominant clone was defined as the most abundant DNA sequence in deep sequencing data. CDR3 amino acid sequences were screened for sharing across subjects and were compared with published repertoires and the VDJdb database. TCRdb handled the public reads itself, with Q25 trimming in fastp and clone calling in MiXCR, and kept productive beta chains. Each record represents a unique CDR3 protein, reported with the most common genes and DNA among its rows. None of the V and J calls come from the authors' own analysis; TCRdb made them. The sample includes about 190,000 distinct CDR3 sequences, with around 47% observed a single time. The ten most abundant clones make up approximately 9.7% of the sample.

Overall study outcomes, separate from this receptor: CD8+ Simpson's diversity did not differ significantly between patients and healthy controls (P=0.060). About 30 CD8+ CDR3 sequences were found in both patients and controls but appeared to be highly expressed in patients and within the immunodominant clones of the patients.

Looking up the germline V gene yields CDR1 SGHNT and CDR2 YENEEA. V is pared back by 3 bases and J by 13 bases, with 22 bases lying between the germline termini. The CDR3 runs 15 residues from the cysteine to the phenylalanine. The entry retains the CDR3 DNA only, 45 bases that are in frame from base 1. The source material was sorted CD4+, CD8+, or CD8+CD57+ T cells (not recorded which) from PBMCs. The receptor comes from a human donor with aplastic anemia. This sequence uses TRBV11-3 and TRBJ1-5; TRBD1 is perhaps the D gene, given 5 matching bases. CDR3 region: CASSFRRGSTDTQHF. The sequenced DNA: TGTGCCAGCAGCTTCCGCCGGGGGAGTACAGATACGCAGCATTTT.